These 12 T cell receptor beta chains originate from one sample sequenced in a study of memory CD4+ T cells and cytomegalovirus serostatus. Some clones are missing from TCRdb's copy, which holds only in-frame ones; the method was immunoSEQ multiplex PCR. The repertoire holds 70,000 to 95,000 clones, with around 80% as singletons. The sort gate was single viable CD3+CD4+CD8-CD45RO+ cells for memory CD4+ T cells. The sequencing sample was made of memory CD4+ T cells from blood. These receptor sequences come from an adult in good health and CMV-seronegative.

The CDR3 coding sequence is TGTGCCAGCAGCGTAGGTCCCTTCTGGTCTGGGGTCAGCACTGAAGCTTTCTTT. It codes for CASSVGPFWSGVSTEAFF. The rearrangement uses TRBV9 and TRBJ1-1; no reliable D call. Germline CDR1 reads SGDLS; CDR2 reads YYNGEE. The V end lost 0 bases, the J end lost 4 bases, and 22 bases lay between the germline ends. The CDR3 covers 18 residues.

V gene TRBV19 combines with J gene TRBJ1-2, with 8 bases matching TRBD1. Germline CDR1 LNHDA, CDR2 SQIVND (reference sequence). V shed 7 bases, J shed 4 bases, and the junction held 11 bases outside the gene matches. The length of the CDR3 is 15 residues. CDR3 loop: CASIGTGVGFYGYTF. The CDR3 coding sequence is TGTGCCAGTATCGGGACAGGAGTTGGTTTCTATGGCTACACCTTC. Supplemented by reference TRBV19 and TRBJ1-2, the full variable domain reads DGGITQSPKYLFRKEGQNVTLSCEQNLNHDAMYWYRQDPGQGLRLIYYSQIVNDFQKGDIAEGYSVSREKKESFPLTVTSAQKNPTAFYLCASIGTGVGFYGYTFGSGTRLTVV.

This clone was detected a few times. The gene calls are TRBV30 and TRBJ1-2; a possible D gene is TRBD1 (6 bases). The germline V gene has CDR1 GTSNPN and CDR2 SVGIG (reference sequence). This CDR3 has 12 amino acids. V was pared by 0 bases and J by 8 bases, with 10 bases between. This CDR3 reads CAWSVQGRGYTF. The CDR3 DNA reads TGTGCCTGGAGTGTACAGGGAAGAGGCTACACCTTC.

The J gene is TRBJ2-2, the V gene TRBV2; 10 bases are a match to TRBD1. The CDR3 covers 14 residues. CDR1 is SNHLY, CDR2 FYNNEI, per germline. Trimming cost V 5 bases and J 4 bases; bases outside gene matches: 1. CDR3 sequence (DNA): TGTGCCAGCAGTTGGACAGGGGGCACCGGGGAGCTGTTTTTT. Translation: CASSWTGGTGELFF.

V is TRBV16 and J is TRBJ1-2, with D maybe TRBD1 (5 bases). CDR1 is KGHSY and CDR2 is FQNENV in the germline V gene. The V gene lost 6 bases and the J gene lost 8 bases, with 19 bases spanning the gap. The CDR3 consists of 14 residues. Written as DNA, the CDR3 is TGTGCCAGCAGTCCCGGGACCGAGGTGTTGGGCTACACCTTC. It is translated as CASSPGTEVLGYTF.

V usage is TRBV27 and J usage is TRBJ2-3, with 7 bases fitting TRBD1. Looked up from germline, CDR1 is MNHEY and CDR2 is SMNVEV (reference sequence). CDR3 size: 14 residues. The V segment lost 6 bases and the J segment 4 bases; nucleotides outside the gene matches: 7. The chain's CDR3 is CASRRQGRSDTQYF. The CDR3 nucleotides read TGTGCCAGCAGACGACAGGGTAGGTCAGATACGCAGTATTTT.

The chain joins TRBV7-3 to TRBJ1-3, with D unresolved. Looked up from germline, CDR1 is SGHTA and CDR2 is FQGTGA. With 2 bases removed from V and 0 bases from J, the gap between germline ends came to 8 bases. The CDR3 sequence is 15 residues long. CDR3 coding DNA: TGTGCCAGCAGCTTAGACACTTACTCTGGAAACACCATATATTTT. Translated, it gives CASSLDTYSGNTIYF.

This clone was recorded once. This sequence joins TRBV10-3 and TRBJ2-1, with D perhaps matching TRBD2 (6 bases). V lost 2 bases, J lost 6 bases, and 8 bases lay in between. The CDR3 length is 13 residues. From germline, CDR1 is ENHRY and CDR2 SYGVKD. The CDR3 region has the DNA TGTGCCATCAGTGAGGGGACTGGCAATGAGCAGTTCTTC. This gives the protein CAISEGTGNEQFF.

The J gene is TRBJ2-5, the V gene TRBV5-6, with 11 bases matching TRBD2. The CDR3 is 15 amino acids. J gave up 3 bases and V 2 bases, and 3 bases lay outside the gene matches. Germline V gene data show CDR1 as SGHDT and CDR2 as YYEEEE. CDR3 sequence reads: CASSFLGLAEETQYF. CDR3 nucleotide sequence: TGTGCCAGCAGCTTTCTGGGACTAGCGGAAGAGACCCAGTACTTC. Together with reference TRBV5-6 and TRBJ2-5, the CDR3 gives the full variable domain: DAGVTQSPTHLIKTRGQQVTLRCSPKSGHDTVSWYQQALGQGPQFIFQYYEEEERQRGNFPDRFSGHQFPNYSSELNVNALLLGDSALYLCASSFLGLAEETQYFGPGTRLLVL.

CDR3 bases: TGTGCCAGCAGCTTAGCCCGGGGTCTGGGGGGCGCGGACTATGGCTACACCTTC. Translating gives CASSLARGLGGADYGYTF. The V call is TRBV7-9, the J call TRBJ1-2; D is perhaps TRBD1 (6 bases). Between the trimmed V and J ends, which lost 0 bases and 3 bases, there was a span of 20 bases. This CDR3 contains 18 residues. Germline V lookup: CDR1 SEHNR, CDR2 FQNEAQ (reference sequence). Together with reference TRBV7-9 and TRBJ1-2, the CDR3 gives the full variable domain: DTGVSQNPRHKITKRGQNVTFRCDPISEHNRLYWYRQTLGQGPEFLTYFQNEAQLEKSRLLSDRFSAERPKGSFSTLEIQRTEQGDSAMYLCASSLARGLGGADYGYTFGSGTRLTVV.

This clone was counted once. The chain is built from TRBV15 and TRBJ2-3; the D is unclear. V gave up 1 base and J gave up 0 bases, with 11 bases separating them. CDR3 length: 16 residues. The germline V gene has CDR1 LNHNV and CDR2 YYDKDF (reference sequence). The CDR3 spells CATSRAHPRSTDTQYF. CDR3 in DNA: TGTGCCACCAGCAGAGCTCACCCCCGTAGCACAGATACGCAGTATTTT.

This chain's CDR3 is CASSLGLAGGYTDTQYF. The CDR3 region has the DNA TGTGCCAGCAGCTTGGGGCTAGCGGGGGGATACACAGATACGCAGTATTTT. The chain uses TRBV5-4 and TRBJ2-3, with 11 nucleotides matching TRBD2. With 0 bases clipped from V and 2 bases from J, the junction kept 5 bases outside the gene matches. The CDR3 consists of 17 residues. The germline V gene encodes CDR1 SGHNT and CDR2 YYREEE (reference sequence).